The rows below give T cell receptor beta chains drawn from one sample of a study of PD-1 and CTLA-4 blockade in melanoma. Repertoires were generated with immunoSEQ multiplex PCR, while TCRdb's copy carries only in-frame clones and drops some. The table shows tens of thousands of clones, with roughly nine tenths occurring only once. The source material was CD8+ T cells from peripheral blood, sampled from a patient given anti-PD-1 treatment. The source is a human donor with melanoma. Each CDR3 is given with its conserved first and last residue. D genes are given only for firm matches. Clone size is stated in some rows and not others, as once, few, many or a class when expanded.

>NA|TRBJ1-5|TRBV4-1|TRBD1
TGCGCCAGCAGCGAGACAGGGGATAGCAATCAGCCCCAGCATTTT
CASSETGDSNQPQHF
>NA|TRBJ1-2|TRBV7-9|NA
TGTGCCAGCAGCTCCACCAGAGAGATCTATGGCTACACCTTC
CASSSTREIYGYTF
>NA|TRBJ1-6|TRBV6-6|NA
TGTGCCGTCACGAGTACCCGACCCGGGTCACCCCTCCACTTT
CAVTSTRPGSPLHF
>NA|TRBJ1-5|TRBV10-2|TRBD1
TGCGCCAGCATTGGGGGGACAGGGAGTCAGCCCCAGCATTTT
CASIGGTGSQPQHF
>NA|TRBJ2-1|TRBV2|NA
TGTGCCAGCAGTGAGCCCACTAGTACCCAAGGTAGTTTCGCGTTCAATGAGCAGTTCTTC
CASSEPTSTQGSFAFNEQFF
>NA|TRBJ1-4|TRBV9|NA
TGTGCCAGCAGCGAAGGCAGCAGGGAAAAACTGTTTTTT
CASSEGSREKLFF
>NA|TRBJ2-1|TRBV6-2/TRBV6-3|TRBD2
TGTGCCAGCAGCCACGGACTAGCGGGGGGTGATGAGCAGTTCTTC
CASSHGLAGGDEQFF
>NA|TRBJ1-5|TRBV15|NA
TGTGCCACAGGTGGGGGGAACCAGCCCCAGCATTTT
CATGGGNQPQHF
>NA|TRBJ2-7|TRBV29-1|NA
TGCAGCGTTGAAGACATCCTGGCCGGAGAGCAGTACTTC
CSVEDILAGEQYF
>NA|TRBJ1-6|TRBV4-3|TRBD1
TGCGCCAGCAGCCAAGAGGTCGGGACAGTCTCACCCCTCCACTTT
CASSQEVGTVSPLHF
>few|TRBJ1-1|TRBV6-2/TRBV6-3|NA
TGTGCCAGCAGTTACTCGAGGACAGTTGCAACTGAAGCTTTCTTT
CASSYSRTVATEAFF
>NA|TRBJ1-5|TRBV28|NA
TGTGCCAGCACCTTAAATGGGAATCAGCCCCAGCATTTT
CASTLNGNQPQHF
>NA|TRBJ2-2|TRBV5-1|TRBD2
TGCGCCAGCAGCTTGACTAGCGGGGCCACCGGGGAGCTGTTTTTT
CASSLTSGATGELFF
>NA|TRBJ2-5|TRBV28|NA
TGTGCCAGTCGGGGGTACCAAGAGACCCAGTACTTC
CASRGYQETQYF
>NA|TRBJ2-3|TRBV7-8|TRBD2
TGTGCCAGCAGCCCGACTAGCGGGGGAGAAACAGATACGCAGTATTTT
CASSPTSGGETDTQYF
>once|TRBJ2-3|TRBV5-1|TRBD2
TGCGCCAGCAGCCCCGGGACTAGCGGGGGGGCCACAGATACGCAGTATTTT
CASSPGTSGGATDTQYF
>NA|TRBJ1-1|TRBV6-5|NA
TGTGCCAGCAGTTACTCGGTAGGGTACACTGAAGCTTTCTTT
CASSYSVGYTEAFF
>NA|TRBJ2-7|TRBV2|NA
TGTGCCAGCACCTCCTACGAGCAGTACTTC
CASTSYEQYF
>NA|TRBJ2-5|TRBV7-3|NA
TGTGCCAGCAGTTATACCTCTCAAGAGACCCAGTACTTC
CASSYTSQETQYF
>NA|TRBJ1-1|TRBV30|NA
TGTGCCTGGGCTCCCACAGGACTTGAAGCTTTCTTT
CAWAPTGLEAFF
>NA|TRBJ2-7|TRBV6-5|NA
TGTGCCAGCGGTCAGGGGGGATACGAGCAGTACTTC
CASGQGGYEQYF
>NA|TRBJ1-4|TRBV2|NA
TGTGCCAGCAGTGACCCGGGGTCTGGACTCTCTAATGAAAAACTGTTTTTT
CASSDPGSGLSNEKLFF
>NA|TRBJ2-1|TRBV4-1|NA
TGCGCCAGCAGCCGGGGGGTTTACAATGAGCAGTTCTTC
CASSRGVYNEQFF
>few|TRBJ1-1|TRBV3-1/TRBV3-2|NA
TGTGCCAGCAGCCAGGGGGGGTTCGCTGAAGCTTTCTTT
CASSQGGFAEAFF
>NA|TRBJ2-1|TRBV15|TRBD2
TGTGCCACCAGCAGAGAGAGGGGACCGGGACTAGCGGGGGGTTCCTTGAGCTCCTACAATGAGCAGTTCTTC
CATSRERGPGLAGGSLSSYNEQFF
>NA|TRBJ2-5|TRBV10-3|NA
TGTGCCATCAGTGACCCCGGAGGTCAGGAGACCCAGTACTTC
CAISDPGGQETQYF
>NA|TRBJ1-5|TRBV4-2|NA
TGTGCCAGCAGCCAAGATTACGGGGTCCAGCCCCAGCATTTT
CASSQDYGVQPQHF
>once|TRBJ2-5|TRBV13|NA
TGTGCCAGCAGCTTAACTGGCGGACCGCGCTTCCAAGAGACCCAGTACTTC
CASSLTGGPRFQETQYF
>NA|TRBJ1-1|TRBV13|NA
TGTGCCAGCAGCTTAGAAGGGTCAGTTGAAGCTTTCTTT
CASSLEGSVEAFF